Listed below are T cell receptor beta chains from one sample, sequenced in a study of sequential checkpoint blockade in melanoma. Profiling relied on immunoSEQ multiplex PCR, and the TCRdb table lists in-frame clones only, not all of them. The sample yields several thousand clones, roughly 20% seen once. The sample here was tumor tissue (inferred from file names), taken from a patient given nivolumab and ipilimumab in sequence. These receptors were taken from a human donor with melanoma. The CDR3 runs from the conserved cysteine through the conserved F or W. The D gene is left open where the match is weak. Part of the rows lack a size; the others show once, few, many or a class for expanded clones.

V gene: TRBV19; J gene: TRBJ1-5; D gene: NA; clone size: NA; CDR3 DNA: TGTGCCAGTCGACCCGTCTTTAGCAATCAGCCCCAGCATTTT; CDR3 protein: CASRPVFSNQPQHF
V gene: TRBV6-8; J gene: TRBJ1-2; D gene: TRBD1; clone size: NA; CDR3 DNA: TGTGCCAGCAGTTACAGTTCAGGGGGTTCTAACTATGGCTACACCTTC; CDR3 protein: CASSYSSGGSNYGYTF
V gene: TRBV6-8; J gene: TRBJ1-6; D gene: NA; clone size: NA; CDR3 DNA: TGTGCCAGCGGACGTAATAATTCACCCCTCCACTTT; CDR3 protein: CASGRNNSPLHF
V gene: TRBV6-8; J gene: TRBJ1-1; D gene: NA; clone size: NA; CDR3 DNA: TGTGCCAGCAGTTACAAGGATTATACGAACACTGAAGCTTTCTTT; CDR3 protein: CASSYKDYTNTEAFF
V gene: TRBV18; J gene: TRBJ2-7; D gene: NA; clone size: NA; CDR3 DNA: TGTGCCAGCTCACCACCGCGGAGCTCCTACGAGCAGTACTTC; CDR3 protein: CASSPPRSSYEQYF
V gene: TRBV15; J gene: TRBJ1-5; D gene: NA; clone size: few; CDR3 DNA: TGTGCCACCAGCAGAGGGGATACCGGCAATCAGCCCCAGCATTTT; CDR3 protein: CATSRGDTGNQPQHF
V gene: TRBV11-3; J gene: TRBJ1-1; D gene: TRBD1; clone size: few; CDR3 DNA: TGTGCCAGCAGCTTGGCTAGGACAGGGGGCACTGAAGCTTTCTTT; CDR3 protein: CASSLARTGGTEAFF
V gene: TRBV28; J gene: TRBJ1-5; D gene: NA; clone size: few; CDR3 DNA: TGTGCCAGCAGTTTAAGGGGCGGGCCTCAGCCCCAGCATTTT; CDR3 protein: CASSLRGGPQPQHF
V gene: TRBV6-7; J gene: TRBJ1-2; D gene: NA; clone size: NA; CDR3 DNA: TGTGCCAGCAGTTGGGGATATGGCTACACCTTC; CDR3 protein: CASSWGYGYTF
V gene: TRBV9; J gene: TRBJ2-3; D gene: NA; clone size: many; CDR3 DNA: TGTGCCAGCAGCGTAGGAGCGGAGAGCACAGATACGCAGTATTTT; CDR3 protein: CASSVGAESTDTQYF
V gene: TRBV11-3; J gene: TRBJ2-7; D gene: TRBD1; clone size: NA; CDR3 DNA: TGTGCCAGCAGCCACTCCAGGGGGTTCCGCGAGCAGTACTTC; CDR3 protein: CASSHSRGFREQYF
V gene: TRBV19; J gene: TRBJ1-5; D gene: NA; clone size: NA; CDR3 DNA: TGTGCCAGTAGTATAGAATCTGGAATCAATCAGCCCCAGCATTTT; CDR3 protein: CASSIESGINQPQHF
V gene: TRBV28; J gene: TRBJ1-1; D gene: NA; clone size: NA; CDR3 DNA: TGTGCCAGCAGTCAGTCAGGGTTGGGGGCTAACACTGAAGCTTTCTTT; CDR3 protein: CASSQSGLGANTEAFF
V gene: TRBV6-8; J gene: TRBJ2-1; D gene: NA; clone size: NA; CDR3 DNA: TGTGCCAGCAGTTCCTACCTCCTTCCGCCACGGAATGAGCAGTTCTTC; CDR3 protein: CASSSYLLPPRNEQFF